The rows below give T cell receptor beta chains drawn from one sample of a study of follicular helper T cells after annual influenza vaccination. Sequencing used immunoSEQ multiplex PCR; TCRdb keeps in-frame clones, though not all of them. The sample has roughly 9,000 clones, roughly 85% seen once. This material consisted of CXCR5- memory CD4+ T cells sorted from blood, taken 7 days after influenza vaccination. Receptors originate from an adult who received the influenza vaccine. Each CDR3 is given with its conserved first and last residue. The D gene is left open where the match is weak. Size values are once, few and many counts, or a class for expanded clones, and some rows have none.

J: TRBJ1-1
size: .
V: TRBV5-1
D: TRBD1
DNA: TGCGCCAGCAGCCCGACAGGGGACACTGAAGCTTTCTTT
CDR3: CASSPTGDTEAFF

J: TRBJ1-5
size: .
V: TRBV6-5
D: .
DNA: TGTGCCAGCAGTTCTCGACAGAGTTATCAGCCCCAGCATTTT
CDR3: CASSSRQSYQPQHF

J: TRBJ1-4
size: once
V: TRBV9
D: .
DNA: TGTGCCAGCAGCGTAGGCGGGGGAACTACTAATGAAAAACTGTTTTTT
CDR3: CASSVGGGTTNEKLFF

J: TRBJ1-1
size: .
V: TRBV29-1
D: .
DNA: TGCAGCGTTGAGAGTCGGTTTAGGGGTAGGAACACTGAAGCTTTCTTT
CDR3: CSVESRFRGRNTEAFF

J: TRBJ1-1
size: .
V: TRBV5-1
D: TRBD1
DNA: TGCGCCAGCAGCTGGGGACAGACTGAAGCTTTCTTT
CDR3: CASSWGQTEAFF

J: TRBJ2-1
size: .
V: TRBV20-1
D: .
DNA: TGCAGTGCTAGTCACAATGAGCAGTTCTTC
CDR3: CSASHNEQFF

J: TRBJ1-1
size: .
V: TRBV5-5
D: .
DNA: TGTGCCAGCAGCTCCTGGAGGGGAGGCACTGAAGCTTTCTTT
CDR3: CASSSWRGGTEAFF

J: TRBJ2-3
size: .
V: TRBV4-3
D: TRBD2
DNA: TGCGCCAGCAGCCAAGAGTTACGGGGGGGGAGCACAGATACGCAGTATTTT
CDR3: CASSQELRGGSTDTQYF

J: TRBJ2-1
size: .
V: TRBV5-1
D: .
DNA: TGCGCCAGCAGCTTGGCCGGGGGAACTTACAATGAGCAGTTCTTC
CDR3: CASSLAGGTYNEQFF

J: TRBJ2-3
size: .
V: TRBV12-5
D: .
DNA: TGTGCTAGTGCCCTCACAGATACGCAGTATTTT
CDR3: CASALTDTQYF

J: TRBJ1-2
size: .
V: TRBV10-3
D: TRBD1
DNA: TGTGCCATCAGCTGGACAGGAATAGACTATGGCTACACCTTC
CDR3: CAISWTGIDYGYTF

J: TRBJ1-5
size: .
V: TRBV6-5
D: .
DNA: TGTGCCAGCAGTTACTCGTGGGGGGCCGGAAATCAGCCCCAGCATTTT
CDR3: CASSYSWGAGNQPQHF

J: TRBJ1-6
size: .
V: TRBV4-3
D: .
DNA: TGCGCCAGCAGCCAAGTTGGGTGGGGGCGTTCACCCCTCCACTTT
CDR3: CASSQVGWGRSPLHF

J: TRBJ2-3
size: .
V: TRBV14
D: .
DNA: TGTGCCAGCAGCTTGGCGGATACGCAGTATTTT
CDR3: CASSLADTQYF

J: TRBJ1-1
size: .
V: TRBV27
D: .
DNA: TGTGCCAGCAGTTTGCTCAGGGATCGGGGCACTGAAGCTTTCTTT
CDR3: CASSLLRDRGTEAFF

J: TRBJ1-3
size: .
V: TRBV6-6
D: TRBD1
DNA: TGTGCCGGAGGGGGCTTCGGAAACACCATATATTTT
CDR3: CAGGGFGNTIYF

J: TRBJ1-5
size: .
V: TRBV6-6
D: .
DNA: TGTGCCAGCAGAACACATCTAAATAGCAATCAGCCCCAGCATTTT
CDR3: CASRTHLNSNQPQHF

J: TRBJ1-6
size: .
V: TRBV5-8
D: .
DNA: TGTGCCAGCAGCCCCGGCGACAGCTGGGGCCCCCTCCACTTT
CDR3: CASSPGDSWGPLHF

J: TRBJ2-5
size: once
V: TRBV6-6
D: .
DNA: TGTGCCAGCACCCCTGGGGAAGGGACCCAGTACTTC
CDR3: CASTPGEGTQYF

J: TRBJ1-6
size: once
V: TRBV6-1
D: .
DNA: TGTGCCAGCAGTGAAGTCCAGGGGAGCTCCTATAATTCACCCCTCCACTTT
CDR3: CASSEVQGSSYNSPLHF

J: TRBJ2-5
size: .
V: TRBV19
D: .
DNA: TGTGCCAGTAGACGGGGGGCTAACCAAGAGACCCAGTACTTC
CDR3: CASRRGANQETQYF

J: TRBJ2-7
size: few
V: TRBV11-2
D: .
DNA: TGTGCCAGCAGCCAGGGGCGCATTGACTACGAGCAGTACTTC
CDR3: CASSQGRIDYEQYF

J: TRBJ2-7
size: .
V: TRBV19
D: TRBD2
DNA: TGTGCCAGTACCCCAACCGGGACTAGCAGCTACGAGCAGTACTTC
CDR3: CASTPTGTSSYEQYF

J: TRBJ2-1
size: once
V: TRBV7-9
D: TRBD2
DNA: TGTGCCAGCAGAGGATCCGGGGGGGATGAGCAGTTCTTC
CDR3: CASRGSGGDEQFF

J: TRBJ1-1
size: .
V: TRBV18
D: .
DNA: TGTGCCAGCTCACCACTCCTACAGGGTAACACTGAAGCTTTCTTT
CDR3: CASSPLLQGNTEAFF

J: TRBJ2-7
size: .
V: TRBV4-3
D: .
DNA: TGCGCCAGCAGCCAAGATCGGCCTTGGGGGACAATATCCTACGAGCAGTACTTC
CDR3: CASSQDRPWGTISYEQYF

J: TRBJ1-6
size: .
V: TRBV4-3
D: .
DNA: TGCGCCAGCAGCCTCATAACAGGGCAACCAACCTCGCGGAACTCACCCCTCCACTTT
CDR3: CASSLITGQPTSRNSPLHF

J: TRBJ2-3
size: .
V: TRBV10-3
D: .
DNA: TGTGCCATCAGTGATTCCCGGGGCGGAGATACGCAGTATTTT
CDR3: CAISDSRGGDTQYF

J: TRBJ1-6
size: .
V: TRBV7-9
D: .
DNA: TGTGCCAGCAGCTTATCGGCTTCACCCCTCCACTTT
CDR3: CASSLSASPLHF

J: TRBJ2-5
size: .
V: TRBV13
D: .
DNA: TGTGCCAGCAGCTTAGTTGGGGGGCTCTACAAGACCCAGTACTTC
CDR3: CASSLVGGLYKTQYF

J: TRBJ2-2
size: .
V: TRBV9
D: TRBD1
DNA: TGTGCCAGCAGCCCGACAGGGACGAACACCGGGGAGCTGTTTTTT
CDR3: CASSPTGTNTGELFF

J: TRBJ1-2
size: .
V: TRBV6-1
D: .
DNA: TGTGCCAGCAGTGTCGGATCTGATAACTATGGCTACACCTTC
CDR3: CASSVGSDNYGYTF

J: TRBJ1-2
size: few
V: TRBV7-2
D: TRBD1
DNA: TGTGCCAGCAGCTTAGCCACGGGACAGCCCAACTATGGCTACACCTTC
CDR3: CASSLATGQPNYGYTF

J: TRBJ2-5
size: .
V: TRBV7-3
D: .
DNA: TGTGCCAGCAGTGCCGTGGACCAGAGAGGTTCCGGGGAGACCCAGTACTTC
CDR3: CASSAVDQRGSGETQYF

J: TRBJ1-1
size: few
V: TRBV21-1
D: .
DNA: TGTGCCAGCAGGGAGTGGATAGCAATTCGCACTGAAGCTTTCTTT
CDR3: CASREWIAIRTEAFF

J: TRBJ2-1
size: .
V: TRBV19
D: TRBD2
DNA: TGTGCCAGTAGTTCAATTCTAGCGGGGGGGCGACGGGAGCAGTTCTTC
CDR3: CASSSILAGGRREQFF

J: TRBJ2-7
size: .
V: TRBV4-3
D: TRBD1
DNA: TGCGCCAGCAGCCGCGGACAGGGGATCTACGAGCAGTACTTC
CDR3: CASSRGQGIYEQYF

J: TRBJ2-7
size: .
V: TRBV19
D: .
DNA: TGTGCCAGTAGTAGACAGAGTTCCTACGAGCAGTACTTC
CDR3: CASSRQSSYEQYF

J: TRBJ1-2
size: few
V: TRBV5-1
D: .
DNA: TGCGCCAGCAGCTTGGCTGTGACATCTGGCTACACCTTC
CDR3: CASSLAVTSGYTF

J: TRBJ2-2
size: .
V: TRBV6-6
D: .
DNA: TGTGCCAGCAGTTACTCGACAGGGAACACCGGGGAGCTGTTTTTT
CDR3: CASSYSTGNTGELFF

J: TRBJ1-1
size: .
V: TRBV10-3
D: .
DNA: TGTGCCATGAGCGCCTCACCCCACACTGAAGCTTTCTTT
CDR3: CAMSASPHTEAFF

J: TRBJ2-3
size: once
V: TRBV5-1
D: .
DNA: TGCGCCAGCAGCTTGCGGGGTGGATTCCCCACAGATACGCAGTATTTT
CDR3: CASSLRGGFPTDTQYF

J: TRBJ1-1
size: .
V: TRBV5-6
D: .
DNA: TGTGCCAGCAGATACGCGCCCGGGGAAACTGAAGCTTTCTTT
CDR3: CASRYAPGETEAFF

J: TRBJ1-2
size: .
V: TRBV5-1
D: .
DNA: TGCGCCAGCAGCTTTGGCAGCTACTATGGCTACACCTTC
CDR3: CASSFGSYYGYTF

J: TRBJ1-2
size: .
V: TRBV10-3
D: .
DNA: TGTGCCATCATTCCGACAGAAAACTATGGCTACACCTTC
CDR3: CAIIPTENYGYTF

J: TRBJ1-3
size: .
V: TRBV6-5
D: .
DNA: TGTGCCAGCAGTCAAGACAGTCGCCGCACCATATATTTT
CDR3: CASSQDSRRTIYF

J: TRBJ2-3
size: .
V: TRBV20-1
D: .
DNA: TGCAGTGCTTGGATATCAGATACGCAGTATTTT
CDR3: CSAWISDTQYF

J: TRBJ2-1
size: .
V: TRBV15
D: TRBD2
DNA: TGTGCCACCAGCAGAGGGCTAGCGGGGAACAATGAGCAGTTCTTC
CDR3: CATSRGLAGNNEQFF

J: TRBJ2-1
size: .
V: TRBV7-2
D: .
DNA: TGTGCCAGCAGCTTCCTAGCCCGGAACAATGAGCAGTTCTTC
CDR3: CASSFLARNNEQFF